These 31 T cell receptor beta chains were all obtained from the same sample, sequenced in a study of blood T cells in healthy people across ages. Together with a sample-barcoded 5' primer, a J-beta primer mix was included in a second PCR lasting roughly 6 to 12 cycles. TCRdb used MiXCR to reprocess the 5' RACE reads, holding one entry per CDR3 protein. Of approximately 960,000 distinct CDR3 sequences in the sample, 25% to 35% were seen once. Another study also made use of these data, one on T cells of mothers and their children.

What was sequenced was blood. These receptor sequences come from a middle-aged woman in good health.

This clonotype was picked up a small number of times. The chain has TRBV5-1 and TRBJ2-2; D might be TRBD1 (6 bases). The CDR3 spans 15 residues. Deletions cut 0 bases from V and 3 bases from J, with 9 bases between. Germline V gene lookup returns CDR1 SGHRS and CDR2 YFSETQ. The CDR3 DNA is TGCGCCAGCAGCTTGGGTCACAGGGACACCGGGGAGCTGTTTTTT. Translating gives CASSLGHRDTGELFF.

The table lists this clonotype with a few counts. The CDR3 sequence is CASSLEDRGGGGYTF. The CDR3 DNA reads as TGTGCCAGCAGCTTAGAGGACAGGGGTGGCGGTGGCTACACCTTC. The chain recombines TRBV7-2 with TRBJ1-2, with 9 bases matching TRBD1. The CDR3 runs to 15 residues. Trimming removed 1 base from V and 7 bases from J; junction bases left unmatched: 7. Germline assignment: CDR1 SGHTA and CDR2 FQGNSA.

This clonotype was recorded a few times. The CDR3 spells CASSLRGSSYNEQYF. Here the CDR3 DNA reads TGTGCCAGCAGCTTACGGGGTAGCTCCTACAATGAGCAGTACTTC. The chain carries TRBV7-3 and TRBJ2-1; TRBD2 might be the D (5 bases). The assigned J gene may be wrong: the sequence end matches TRBJ2-7 better. The CDR3 is 15 residues long. Germline V gene lookup returns CDR1 SGHTA and CDR2 FQGTGA.

A word on this clonotype: A single base separates this from a much larger clone, so it may be a read error. The V gene is TRBV7-2, the J gene TRBJ2-5, with 11 positions matching TRBD1. TRBJ2-7 explains the end of the DNA better; the J call may be wrong. The CDR3 loop spans 15 amino acids. Per germline, CDR1 SGHTA and CDR2 FQGNSA. CDR3 protein: CASRLPGQGAYEQYF. The CDR3 DNA sequence: TGTGCCAGCAGGTTACCGGGACAGGGGGCCTACGAGCAGTACTTC.

The chain is built from TRBV7-8 and TRBJ2-7; no firm D call. The CDR3 runs to 15 residues. CDR1 SGHVS and CDR2 FQNEAQ come from the germline V gene. V dropped 1 base and J dropped 6 bases, with 16 bases sitting between them. The CDR3 loop reads CASSLVLEGRFEQYF. DNA for the CDR3: TGTGCCAGCAGCTTAGTTCTTGAAGGAAGGTTCGAGCAGTACTTC.

In the case of this clonotype: The germline gene is not matched at one end of the junction; a read error may be the cause. The chain links TRBV4-3 to TRBJ2-3; D is possibly TRBD1 (5 bases). The germline V gene encodes CDR1 LGHNA and CDR2 YSLEER. This CDR3 contains 14 residues. CDR3 nucleotides: TGCGCCAGCAGCCTTTCAATAAGCACAGGTACGCAGTATTTT. Protein product: CASSLSISTGTQYF.

The J gene is TRBJ1-1, the V gene TRBV20-1; tentative D call: TRBD1 (5 bases). The CDR3 consists of 16 residues. V lost 2 bases and J 1 base, leaving 17 bases between the germline ends. Germline CDR1 DFQATT, CDR2 SNEGSKA (reference sequence). DNA for the CDR3: TGCAGTGCTAGACCTCGGGACGGGGTGGCGAACACTGAAGCTTTCTTT. Protein: CSARPRDGVANTEAFF.

This clonotype has a handful of counts. The gene calls are TRBV12-3 or TRBV12-4 and TRBJ1-2; D unresolved. CDR3 length equals 13 residues. Between the trimmed V and J ends, which lost 4 bases and 5 bases, there was a span of 11 bases. CDR3 in DNA: TGTGCCAGCAGTTCCAAGAGCGGGTATGGCTACACCTTC. It translates to CASSSKSGYGYTF.

The V and J genes are TRBV12-3 or TRBV12-4 and TRBJ1-5; 7 bases are shared with TRBD1. The CDR3 totals 15 residues. V lost 5 bases, J lost 3 bases, and 7 bases stayed unmatched. Here the CDR3 reads CASSGDRAPNQPQHF. The CDR3 region has the DNA TGTGCCAGCAGTGGAGACAGGGCTCCCAATCAGCCCCAGCATTTT.

Concerning this clonotype itself: The junction shows a germline mismatch at one end, possibly a read error. The rearrangement joins TRBV15 to TRBJ2-3; D uncertain. The CDR3 extends over 17 amino acids. Germline CDR1 LNHNV, CDR2 YYDKDF (reference sequence). Here the CDR3 reads CAASRERVSRNTDTQYF. The CDR3 nucleotides are TGTGCCGCCAGCAGAGAACGGGTCTCAAGGAACACAGATACGCAGTATTTT.

This chain uses TRBV5-1 with TRBJ1-1; unclear D gene. CDR1 is SGHRS and CDR2 is YFSETQ in the germline V gene. The CDR3 is 16 amino acids. The V gene lost 4 bases and the J gene lost 4 bases, with 20 bases spanning the gap. The CDR3 sequence: CASSPVLFREGTEAFF. The CDR3 DNA reads TGCGCCAGCAGCCCGGTTCTATTTCGGGAGGGCACTGAAGCTTTCTTT.

Ten or more counts support this clonotype. V gene TRBV7-2 combines with J gene TRBJ1-2, with 9 bases matching TRBD1. The junction had 3 bases not matched to a gene; V was cut back by 5 bases and J by 2 bases. The CDR3 covers 14 residues. Per germline, CDR1 SGHTA and CDR2 FQGNSA. In DNA, the CDR3 is TGTGCCAGCAGCGGGACAGGGAGCAACTATGGCTACACCTTC. As protein: CASSGTGSNYGYTF.

V and J are TRBV4-1 and TRBJ1-4; unclear D gene. The germline gives CDR1 MGHRA, CDR2 YSYEKL. CDR3 length: 15 residues. V was cut by 3 bases and J by 7 bases, with 15 bases left in between. CDR3: CASSQPGWKGEKLFF. CDR3 coding DNA: TGCGCCAGCAGCCAGCCTGGGTGGAAGGGTGAAAAACTGTTTTTT.

This sequence joins TRBV4-1 and TRBJ2-1; 7 positions agree with TRBD1. Looked up from germline, CDR1 is MGHRA and CDR2 is YSYEKL. The CDR3 spans 14 residues. V lost 4 bases and J lost 8; bases outside the gene matches: 8. The CDR3, as DNA: TGCGCCAGCAGCCTCCTCGGACAGGCTTATGAGCAGTTCTTC. Translated: CASSLLGQAYEQFF.

This clonotype showed up many times. This rearrangement joins TRBV9 to TRBJ1-2; D not resolved. CDR3 size: 15 residues. Germline assignment: CDR1 SGDLS and CDR2 YYNGEE. Between the trimmed V and J ends, which lost 2 bases and 4 bases, there was a span of 15 bases. Here the CDR3 DNA reads TGTGCCAGCAGCGTTGGAACAGACCAAGGCTATGGCTACACCTTC. Translating it yields CASSVGTDQGYGYTF.

The rearrangement links TRBV5-1 to TRBJ2-7; D not certain. The CDR3 contains 15 residues. V lost 4 bases, J lost 0 bases, and 14 bases lay in between. Germline loops: CDR1 SGHRS, CDR2 YFSETQ. The CDR3 DNA reads as TGCGCCAGCAGCCAGAGCCGGGTGCTCTCCTACGAGCAGTACTTC. Its translation is CASSQSRVLSYEQYF. Variable domain in full (rest from reference TRBV5-1 and TRBJ2-7): KAGVTQTPRYLIKTRGQQVTLSCSPISGHRSVSWYQQTPGQGLQFLFEYFSETQRNKGNFPGRFSGRQFSNSRSEMNVSTLELGDSALYLCASSQSRVLSYEQYFGPGTRLTVT.

This clonotype came up many times. CDR3 loop: CASRVGQGRNQPQHF. CDR3 coding DNA: TGTGCCAGCAGAGTGGGACAGGGGCGCAATCAGCCCCAGCATTTT. V and J are TRBV12-3 or TRBV12-4 and TRBJ1-5; TRBD1 aligns across 10 bases. The CDR3 is 15 residues long. The V and J ends lost 6 bases and 2 bases, in that order; junction bases with no gene match: 4.

This clonotype was seen repeatedly, ten times or more. The J gene is TRBJ2-3, the V gene TRBV5-1; 14 bases are a match to TRBD2. The CDR3 length is 19 residues. Germline trimming cut 4 bases from V and 0 bases from J; bases unmatched to any gene: 10. The germline gives CDR1 SGHRS, CDR2 YFSETQ. This CDR3 reads CASSPGLAGGKPSTDTQYF. The DNA for the CDR3 is TGCGCCAGCAGCCCCGGACTAGCGGGGGGCAAACCGAGCACAGATACGCAGTATTTT.

This clonotype was observed many times. This chain joins TRBV7-3 and TRBJ2-1; D might be TRBD1 or TRBD2, each matching 5 bases. Trimming removed 3 bases at V and 8 bases at J, with 11 bases between. Germline V lookup: CDR1 SGHTA, CDR2 FQGTGA. The CDR3 extends over 13 amino acids. CDR3 DNA: TGTGCCAGCAGCTTTTCCAGGGACGATGAGCAGTTCTTC. Protein sequence: CASSFSRDDEQFF. Full variable domain (missing parts from reference TRBV7-3 and TRBJ2-1): GAGVSQTPSNKVTEKGKYVELRCDPISGHTALYWYRQSLGQGPEFLIYFQGTGAADDSGLPNDRFFAVRPEGSVSTLKIQRTERGDSAVYLCASSFSRDDEQFFGPGTRLTVL.

This clonotype was seen many times. This rearrangement joins TRBV20-1 to TRBJ2-6; no definite D call. CDR3 length: 14 residues. Germline V lookup: CDR1 DFQATT, CDR2 SNEGSKA (reference sequence). Between the trimmed V and J ends, which lost 6 bases and 1 base, there was a span of 10 bases. CDR3 in amino acids: CSAPARSGANVLTF. CDR3 in DNA: TGCAGTGCCCCAGCGCGTTCTGGGGCCAACGTCCTGACTTTC.

This clonotype was counted once. The chain recombines TRBV7-2 with TRBJ2-7; the D gene could be TRBD1 or TRBD2 (5 bases each). Trimming took off 4 bases at V and 3 bases at J, with 16 bases between the two ends. CDR3 length: 15 residues. Germline V lookup: CDR1 SGHTA, CDR2 FQGNSA. DNA of the CDR3: TGTGCCAGCAGCTCGTGGGACCTTTTACGCTACGAGCAGTACTTC. Protein sequence: CASSSWDLLRYEQYF.

The chain recombines TRBV6-2 or TRBV6-3 with TRBJ1-4; D unclear. V gave up 3 bases and J gave up 5 bases, with 13 bases separating them. The CDR3 length is 15 residues. Per germline, CDR1 MNHEY and CDR2 SVGEGT. The CDR3 coding sequence is TGTGCCAGCAGTTATTATGACAACGGCAATGAAAAACTGTTTTTT. It translates to CASSYYDNGNEKLFF.

In regard to this clonotype: One base away lies a much larger clone, so this may be a sequencing read error. The V and J genes are TRBV27 and TRBJ1-6; the match to TRBD1 covers 7 bases. Looked up from germline, CDR1 is MNHEY and CDR2 is SMNVEV (reference sequence). This CDR3 spans 14 amino acids. The CDR3 nucleotides are TGTGCCAGCAGAGCGGACAGGATCAATTTACCCCTCCACTTT. This translates into CASRADRINLPLHF.

The chain has TRBV20-1 and TRBJ2-7, with D possibly TRBD2 on 5 matching bases. CDR1 is DFQATT and CDR2 is SNEGSKA in the germline V gene (reference sequence). The CDR3 is 13 amino acids. V dropped 1 base and J dropped 12 bases, with 19 bases sitting between them. CDR3 in amino acids: CSARVPASPVPYF. CDR3 nucleotide sequence: TGCAGTGCTAGAGTCCCCGCTAGCCCGGTGCCGTACTTC.

The rearrangement uses TRBV29-1 and TRBJ2-1; D is unresolved. CDR3 length: 16 amino acids. The V gene's germline CDR1 is SQVTM and CDR2 ANQGSEA. Trimming left V 6 bases short and J 4 bases short, with 22 bases between. The CDR3 protein is CSVTLSDDKHYNEQFF. Here the CDR3 DNA reads TGCAGCGTGACACTTTCCGACGATAAACATTACAATGAGCAGTTCTTC.

The V gene is TRBV12-3 or TRBV12-4, the J gene TRBJ1-4, with 8 bases that match TRBD1. Trimming took 5 bases from V and 5 from J; bases not matched to a gene: 7. CDR3 size: 15 residues. CDR3 region: CASSRPGQANEKLFF. In nucleotides, the CDR3 is TGTGCCAGCAGTCGGCCGGGACAGGCGAATGAAAAACTGTTTTTT.

This clonotype has a single count. The rearrangement links TRBV4-2 to TRBJ1-1; D gene ambiguous. V lost 0 bases and J 1 base, leaving 9 bases between the germline ends. The CDR3 is made up of 15 amino acids. CDR1 LGHNA and CDR2 YNFKEQ come from the germline V gene. For the CDR3, the DNA is TGTGCCAGCAGCCAAGACGTCCTGTCGAACACTGAAGCTTTCTTT. As protein: CASSQDVLSNTEAFF.

This rearrangement joins TRBV5-1 to TRBJ2-7; TRBD1 agrees at 7 bases. V dropped 3 bases and J dropped 2; count of bases not matched to a gene: 5. This CDR3 is built from 14 residues. Germline V gene sequence: CDR1 SGHRS, CDR2 YFSETQ. The CDR3 reads CASSSDRTPYEQYF. The CDR3 DNA reads TGCGCCAGCAGCTCGGACAGGACACCCTACGAGCAGTACTTC.

V usage is TRBV5-1 and J usage is TRBJ2-5; 9 nucleotides match TRBD2. Germline V gene sequence: CDR1 SGHRS, CDR2 YFSETQ. V lost 3 bases and J lost 5; bases outside the gene matches: 8. The CDR3 spans 15 residues. CDR3 nucleotides: TGCGCCAGCAGCTCCGTAGCGGGAGAGGGGGAGACCCAGTACTTC. Protein: CASSSVAGEGETQYF.

The chain is built from TRBV12-3 or TRBV12-4 and TRBJ2-5; possible D gene TRBD1, 5 bases. Trimming cost V 2 bases and J 5 bases, with 15 bases left between them. This CDR3 region has 15 residues. The CDR3 is CASSLLQGGIETQYF. CDR3 nucleotides: TGTGCCAGCAGTTTACTGCAGGGTGGGATTGAGACCCAGTACTTC.

This clonotype was seen a handful of times. This chain joins TRBV5-1 and TRBJ2-3; D might be TRBD1 (5 bases). Germline CDR1 and CDR2: SGHRS and YFSETQ. The CDR3 totals 14 residues. The germline V and J ends were trimmed by 3 bases and 2 bases, with 10 bases remaining between them. CDR3 amino acids: CASSWQGYTDTQYF. In DNA form, the CDR3 reads TGCGCCAGCAGCTGGCAGGGATACACAGATACGCAGTATTTT.